One and the same sample provided the 21 T cell receptor beta chains below, sequenced in a study of T cells in Graves' hyperthyroidism and ophthalmopathy. Amplified TCR beta CDR3 regions came from RNA transcripts. The TCR CDR3 first-round RT-PCR relied on the HTBI primer set. TCRdb used MiXCR to reprocess the multiplex PCR reads, holding one entry per CDR3 protein. This table holds 500,000 to 750,000 distinct CDR3 sequences, more than 15% found once. Sequenced material: blood. The receptors here all came from a woman in her thirties with Graves' hyperthyroidism.

As for this clonotype: One base away lies a much larger clone, so this may be a sequencing read error. It is likely a read error, because the conserved phenylalanine at the end of the CDR3 is missing. The chain recombines TRBV11-2 with TRBJ2-7; D is undetermined. The germline V gene has CDR1 SGHAT and CDR2 FQNNGV. V lost 2 bases and J 2 bases, leaving 13 bases between the germline ends. The CDR3 is made up of 15 amino acids. The CDR3 here is CASSLIARPTYEQYS. CDR3 DNA sequence: TGTGCCAGCAGCTTAATCGCCCGTCCTACCTACGAGCAGTACTCC.

This sequence joins TRBV7-9 and TRBJ2-1; 7 nucleotides align to TRBD2. J gave up 6 bases and V 6 bases, and 11 bases lay outside the gene matches. The CDR3 consists of 15 residues. Germline V gene data show CDR1 as SEHNR and CDR2 as FQNEAQ (reference sequence). The CDR3 reads CASRPQVTSPNEQFF. CDR3 bases: TGTGCCAGCAGACCCCAAGTGACTAGCCCCAATGAGCAGTTCTTC.

There are many counts of this clonotype. The CDR3 DNA reads TGTGCCAGCAGCTTAATGGGCAGGGCCACTGAAGCTTTCTTT. Encoded protein: CASSLMGRATEAFF. The chain employs TRBV7-9 and TRBJ1-1; possible D gene TRBD1, 5 bases. The germline V gene has CDR1 SEHNR and CDR2 FQNEAQ (reference sequence). This CDR3 has 14 amino acids. Trimming removed 2 bases from V and 4 bases from J, with 11 bases in between.

This clonotype was observed many times. The chain joins TRBV29-1 to TRBJ2-7; D ambiguous. The V and J ends lost 4 bases and 2 bases respectively, with 15 bases between them. Germline V CDR1 and CDR2: SQVTM, ANQGSEA. The CDR3 is 14 amino acids. The CDR3 sequence is CSVANLGGPYEQYF. The CDR3 nucleotides are TGCAGCGTTGCTAATCTAGGCGGACCCTACGAGCAGTACTTC.

Many counts were recorded for this clonotype. The rearrangement joins TRBV4-1 to TRBJ1-2; D remains unclear. This CDR3 is 14 amino acids long. Germline loops: CDR1 MGHRA, CDR2 YSYEKL. Trimming removed 4 bases from V and 4 bases from J, with 13 bases in between. CDR3 protein: CASSPLSRIYGYTF. In DNA form, the CDR3 reads TGCGCCAGCAGCCCCTTATCGAGAATCTATGGCTACACCTTC.

This clonotype appeared many times. The chain couples TRBV7-9 to TRBJ2-5, with 8 bases identical to TRBD1. This CDR3 contains 14 residues. J gave up 4 bases and V 3 bases, and 4 bases lay outside the gene matches. Germline V gene data show CDR1 as SEHNR and CDR2 as FQNEAQ (reference sequence). CDR3 nucleotides: TGTGCCAGCAGCTTGACAGGGGTAGGAGAGACCCAGTACTTC. It encodes CASSLTGVGETQYF. Looking up the rest from reference TRBV7-9 and TRBJ2-5 gives the full variable domain: DTGVSQNPRHKITKRGQNVTFRCDPISEHNRLYWYRQTLGQGPEFLTYFQNEAQLEKSRLLSDRFSAERPKGSFSTLEIQRTEQGDSAMYLCASSLTGVGETQYFGPGTRLLVL.

At least ten counts were recorded for this clonotype. V is TRBV3-1 and J is TRBJ2-3; TRBD2 matches 9 bases. Germline-derived CDR1 and CDR2 are LGHDT and YNNKEL (reference sequence). The CDR3 consists of 15 residues. J lost 5 bases, V lost 2 bases, and 5 bases had no gene match. CDR3 residues: CASSQLGGRGDTQYF. For the CDR3, the DNA is TGTGCCAGCAGCCAATTGGGCGGGAGGGGAGATACGCAGTATTTT.

The chain recombines TRBV6-1 with TRBJ1-3; 8 nucleotides line up with TRBD1. The germline V gene has CDR1 MNHNS and CDR2 SASEGT. This CDR3 region has 14 residues. J gave up 4 bases and V 4 bases, and 3 bases lay outside the gene matches. CDR3 sequence (DNA): TGTGCCAGCAGTGGGACAGGGTTGGGAAACACCATATATTTT. Protein product: CASSGTGLGNTIYF.

This clonotype was counted a few times. This rearrangement joins TRBV18 to TRBJ2-7, with D possibly TRBD1 on 6 matching bases. V lost 3 bases and J lost 6, with 15 bases in between. CDR3 length equals 14 residues. CDR1 KGHSH and CDR2 LQKENI come from the germline V gene. As DNA, the CDR3 is TGTGCCAGCTCACCGGACAGTGGGGAGATCGAGCAGTACTTC. It encodes CASSPDSGEIEQYF.

This clonotype showed up many times. The rearrangement uses TRBV6-1 and TRBJ2-5; TRBD1 aligns across 8 bases. Germline V CDR1 and CDR2: MNHNS, SASEGT. With 2 bases clipped from V and 4 bases from J, the junction kept 12 bases outside the gene matches. CDR3 length: 17 residues. CDR3 sequence reads: CASSENGDRGPAETQYF. CDR3 nucleotide sequence: TGTGCCAGCAGTGAAAATGGTGACAGGGGTCCCGCAGAGACCCAGTACTTC.

V gene TRBV6-6 combines with J gene TRBJ2-1; tentatively, D is TRBD1 (5 bases). Trimming left V 2 bases short and J 4 bases short, with 18 bases between. Germline CDR1 is MNHNY and CDR2 is SVGAGI (reference sequence). CDR3 length: 17 amino acids. The CDR3 is CASSYLQPQGQYNEQFF. The CDR3 DNA follows: TGTGCCAGCAGTTACCTCCAGCCCCAGGGTCAGTACAATGAGCAGTTCTTC.

On this clonotype itself: This CDR3 is missing its conserved last phenylalanine or tryptophan, likely due to a read error. The J gene is TRBJ2-3, the V gene TRBV19; possibly TRBD1 for D (5 bases). Trimming took off 1 base at V and 5 bases at J, with 16 bases between the two ends. CDR1 is LNHDA and CDR2 is SQIVND in the germline V gene (reference sequence). The CDR3 is 16 amino acids. The chain's CDR3 is CASSIGSAGMGDTQYS. The CDR3 region has the DNA TGTGCCAGTAGTATAGGCTCGGCAGGGATGGGAGATACGCAGTATTCT.

This clonotype was seen many times. The chain links TRBV20-1 to TRBJ2-7; 8 bases fit TRBD2. The V gene's germline CDR1 is DFQATT and CDR2 SNEGSKA (reference sequence). This CDR3 is built from 18 residues. With 6 bases clipped from V and 3 bases from J, the junction kept 22 bases outside the gene matches. CDR3 coding DNA: TGCAGTGCCGGTGGGGGCAACGGGAGGGCAAGAGTCCGCTACGAGCAGTACTTC. Translation gives CSAGGGNGRARVRYEQYF.

This clonotype was observed a handful of times. The chain uses TRBV10-3 and TRBJ1-1; possible D gene TRBD1, 6 bases. V dropped 3 bases and J dropped 4 bases, with 12 bases sitting between them. This CDR3 has 14 amino acids. Germline V CDR1 and CDR2: ENHRY, SYGVKD. CDR3 protein: CAISDPDRSTEAFF. DNA of the CDR3: TGTGCCATCAGTGACCCCGACAGGTCCACTGAAGCTTTCTTT.

The V and J genes are TRBV3-1 and TRBJ1-6; D unresolved. This CDR3 spans 15 amino acids. Trimming cost V 0 bases and J 6 bases, with 9 bases left between them. Germline loops: CDR1 LGHDT, CDR2 YNNKEL (reference sequence). Here the CDR3 reads CASSQESWGNSPLHF. CDR3 nucleotide sequence: TGTGCCAGCAGCCAAGAAAGCTGGGGTAATTCACCCCTCCACTTT.

This clonotype has a count of ten or more. The gene calls are TRBV2 and TRBJ1-1, with TRBD1 identical over 12 bases. CDR1 is SNHLY and CDR2 is FYNNEI in the germline V gene. This CDR3 contains 13 residues. V trimming: 6 bases; J trimming: 5 bases; junction bases outside the gene matches: 1. The DNA of the CDR3 is TGTGCCAGCAGGGGACAGGGGGCGACTGAAGCTTTCTTT. Translating it yields CASRGQGATEAFF.

This clonotype has ten or more counts. The chain combines TRBV2 with TRBJ1-1; the D is unclear. The V end lost 7 bases, the J end lost 8 bases, and 20 bases lay between the germline ends. The CDR3 loop spans 14 amino acids. Germline loops: CDR1 SNHLY, CDR2 FYNNEI. The CDR3 bases are TGTGCCAGCACTCCTCTGCGGGGTTCGGGGGAAGCTTTCTTT. Its protein product is CASTPLRGSGEAFF. Filled out from reference TRBV2 and TRBJ1-1, the complete variable domain reads EPEVTQTPSHQVTQMGQEVILRCVPISNHLYFYWYRQILGQKVEFLVSFYNNEISEKSEIFDDQFSVERPDGSNFTLKIRSTKLEDSAMYFCASTPLRGSGEAFFGQGTRLTVV.

This clonotype was counted between two and nine times. V and J are TRBV4-1 and TRBJ2-7; a possible D gene is TRBD1 (6 bases). The germline CDR1 and CDR2 sequences are MGHRA and YSYEKL. CDR3 length equals 15 residues. V lost 1 base and J 3 bases, leaving 13 bases between the germline ends. The CDR3 loop is CASSQVGQGLYEQYF. Here the CDR3 DNA reads TGCGCCAGCAGCCAAGTAGGGCAGGGGCTCTACGAGCAGTACTTC.

The chain's CDR3 is CASSRYRGSSGELFF. The CDR3 coding sequence is TGTGCCAGCAGCAGGTACAGGGGGTCTTCCGGGGAGCTGTTTTTT. V and J are TRBV7-2 and TRBJ2-2, with 8 bases aligning to TRBD1. Germline CDR1 and CDR2: SGHTA and FQGNSA. The CDR3 covers 15 residues. Trimming took 5 bases from V and 6 from J; bases not matched to a gene: 8.

This clonotype appeared a few times. J is TRBJ1-5 and V is TRBV20-1; the D is unclear. Trimming pared 6 bases from V and 0 bases from J, leaving 6 bases between. There are 12 residues in the CDR3. Germline lookup yields CDR1 DFQATT and CDR2 SNEGSKA (reference sequence). The CDR3 here is CSASDSNQPQHF. The CDR3 nucleotides read TGCAGTGCCTCGGATAGCAATCAGCCCCAGCATTTT.

Comments on this clonotype: Since a much larger clone is just one base distant, this may be a read error. The chain joins TRBV20-1 to TRBJ2-7, with TRBD2 as a possible D gene (6 bases). From germline, CDR1 is DFQATT and CDR2 SNEGSKA (reference sequence). This CDR3 is built from 15 residues. This CDR3 is CSARGRLVSGYEHYF. The CDR3 DNA is TGCAGTGCTAGAGGCAGACTAGTTTCGGGCTACGAGCATTACTTC.